These 11 T cell receptor beta chains were sequenced from one sample in a study of cytomegalovirus exposure and HLA in healthy donors. The protocol was immunoSEQ multiplex PCR, while the TCRdb copy is restricted to in-frame clones and leaves out a portion. The table includes about 160,000 clones, 86% detected once. Sequenced material: PBMCs. The receptors were sampled from a woman aged 18 to 35 in good health and CMV-seronegative.

In its sample, this clone was seen once. This sequence joins TRBV7-9 and TRBJ1-6; a possible D gene is TRBD1 (5 bases). V lost 6 bases to trimming and J lost 8 bases, with 11 bases between them. Germline assignment: CDR1 SEHNR and CDR2 FQNEAQ (reference sequence). The CDR3 runs 13 residues. The CDR3 nucleotides are TGTGCCAGCAGGAAACTACAGGATTCACCCCTCCACTTT. Protein sequence: CASRKLQDSPLHF.

The J gene is TRBJ2-1, the V gene TRBV2, with TRBD1 matching over 8 bases. Trimming removed 7 bases from V and 5 bases from J; junction bases left unmatched: 10. The CDR3 covers 15 residues. Germline values: CDR1 SNHLY, CDR2 FYNNEI. Here the CDR3 DNA reads TGTGCCAGCATAAAAAGACAGGGGTCCCACAATGAGCAGTTCTTC. Translation gives CASIKRQGSHNEQFF.

The rearrangement joins TRBV19 to TRBJ1-5; the D is unclear. This CDR3 contains 12 residues. Germline V gives CDR1 LNHDA, CDR2 SQIVND (reference sequence). Trimming took 5 bases from V and 5 from J, leaving 7 bases between them. CDR3 DNA: TGTGCCAGTAGTGTATATGATCAGCCCCAGCATTTT. Amino acid sequence: CASSVYDQPQHF.

This rearrangement joins TRBV19 to TRBJ2-1; maybe TRBD2 (6 bases). This CDR3 is 14 amino acids long. Trimming removed 5 bases from V and 3 bases from J, with 11 bases in between. Germline V gene data show CDR1 as LNHDA and CDR2 as SQIVND (reference sequence). In DNA, the CDR3 is TGTGCCAGTAGTGATGGGGGGATCTACAATGAGCAGTTCTTC. Translation: CASSDGGIYNEQFF.

This clone was seen only once. V and J are TRBV28 and TRBJ2-6, with D possibly matching TRBD1 (5 bases). The CDR3 has 17 residues. V dropped 3 bases and J dropped 2 bases, with 14 bases sitting between them. Germline lookup yields CDR1 MDHEN and CDR2 SYDVKM. CDR3 DNA sequence: TGTGCCAGCAGTTTCCCCGCAGGGTCCCCTGGGGCCAACGTCCTGACTTTC. Translating it yields CASSFPAGSPGANVLTF.

This chain uses TRBV9 with TRBJ2-7; 7 nucleotides match TRBD2. From germline, CDR1 is SGDLS and CDR2 YYNGEE. This CDR3 comprises 14 residues. V was pared by 5 bases and J by 3 bases, with 8 bases of the junction left unmatched. CDR3: CASSGGGDDYEQYF. The CDR3 DNA reads TGTGCCAGCAGTGGCGGGGGAGACGACTACGAGCAGTACTTC.

The chain carries TRBV5-6 and TRBJ2-3; 11 bases match TRBD2. There are 18 residues in the CDR3. Germline V CDR1 and CDR2: SGHDT, YYEEEE. Trimming at V came to 0 bases and at J to 2 bases, leaving 8 bases not matched to a gene. CDR3 protein: CASSLAVLAGASTDTQYF. The CDR3 DNA reads as TGTGCCAGCAGCTTGGCCGTACTAGCGGGGGCTTCCACAGATACGCAGTATTTT.

This sequence joins TRBV27 and TRBJ2-1; 13 bases are a match to TRBD2. V lost 6 bases to trimming and J lost 3 bases; unmatched junction nucleotides: 11. Germline assignment: CDR1 MNHEY and CDR2 SMNVEV (reference sequence). The CDR3 loop spans 18 amino acids. The CDR3 bases are TGTGCCAGCAGGGAGGGACTAGCGGGGACAACTAACTACAATGAGCAGTTCTTC. Translation: CASREGLAGTTNYNEQFF.

This clone has more than one count but fewer than ten. The chain is built from TRBV6-1 and TRBJ1-3; no clear D. Germline CDR1 MNHNS, CDR2 SASEGT. The CDR3 runs 14 residues. V lost 7 bases to trimming and J lost 11 bases, with 21 bases between them. The CDR3 nucleotides are TGTGCCAGCATTACAACGGCGGGTCCTCGCCCCATATATTTT. This gives the protein CASITTAGPRPIYF.

This clone was seen only a few times. The chain recombines TRBV2 with TRBJ2-5, with no clear D. Germline CDR1 SNHLY, CDR2 FYNNEI. With 1 base removed from V and 2 bases from J, the gap between germline ends came to 11 bases. The CDR3 is 15 amino acids. CDR3 DNA: TGTGCCAGCAGTGAAGGTTCGTTCCTGCAAGAGACCCAGTACTTC. This sequence encodes CASSEGSFLQETQYF.

The chain links TRBV5-6 to TRBJ2-7; tentative D call: TRBD2 (5 bases). Germline-derived CDR1 and CDR2 are SGHDT and YYEEEE. The CDR3 loop spans 15 amino acids. V was trimmed by 2 bases and J by 7 bases, leaving 19 bases between them. The CDR3 coding sequence is TGTGCCAGCAGCTTTACGCCGGACGGGTCGGGAGAGCAGTACTTC. Translated: CASSFTPDGSGEQYF.